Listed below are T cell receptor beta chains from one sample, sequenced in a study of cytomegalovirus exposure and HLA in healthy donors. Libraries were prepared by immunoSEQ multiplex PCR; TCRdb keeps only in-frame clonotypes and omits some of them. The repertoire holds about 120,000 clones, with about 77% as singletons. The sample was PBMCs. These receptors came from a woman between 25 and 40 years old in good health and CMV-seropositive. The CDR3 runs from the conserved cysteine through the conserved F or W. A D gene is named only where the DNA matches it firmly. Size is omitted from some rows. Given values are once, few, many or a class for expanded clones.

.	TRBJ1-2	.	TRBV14	TGTGCCAGCAGCCAACGTGGGCAGGGAGGGAACTATGGCTACACCTTC	CASSQRGQGGNYGYTF
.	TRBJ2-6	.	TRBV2	TGTGCCAGCAGAGCCGGGGGGCCTGGGGCCAACGTCCTGACTTTC	CASRAGGPGANVLTF
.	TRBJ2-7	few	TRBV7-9	TGTTCCAGCAGCTTGGCCAACTCCTACGAGCAGTACTTC	CSSSLANSYEQYF
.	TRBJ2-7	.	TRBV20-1	TGCAGTGCTAGCGATGAGCTGGAGCAGTACTTC	CSASDELEQYF
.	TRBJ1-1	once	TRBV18	TGTGCCAGCTCACCAGGGGAAGGGGGAATTGAAGCTTTCTTT	CASSPGEGGIEAFF
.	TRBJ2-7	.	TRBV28	TGTGCCAGCAGTTTAGGCGGGCCCTACGAGCAGTACTTC	CASSLGGPYEQYF
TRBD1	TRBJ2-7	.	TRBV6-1	TGTGCCAGCACTGGACAGGCCCACGAGCAGTACTTC	CASTGQAHEQYF
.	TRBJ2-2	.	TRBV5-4	TGTGCCAGCAGCCGGAATAGCGGCACCGGGGAGCTGTTTTTT	CASSRNSGTGELFF
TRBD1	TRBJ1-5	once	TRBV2	TGTGCCAGCAGCGCGGACAGGGGGCATCAGCCCCAGCATTTT	CASSADRGHQPQHF
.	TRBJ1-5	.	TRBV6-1	TGTGCCAGCAGTCCCTTTTCCGGGGACTATCAGCCCCAGCATTTT	CASSPFSGDYQPQHF
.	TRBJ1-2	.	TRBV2	TGTGCCAGCAGTCCCCACGCCGGGGGAAACTATGGCTACACCTTC	CASSPHAGGNYGYTF
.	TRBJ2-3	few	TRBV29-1	TGCAGCGTTGAAGCAGAGAGGGATACGCAGTATTTT	CSVEAERDTQYF
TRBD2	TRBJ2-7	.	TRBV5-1	TGCGCCAGCAGCTTTAGCGGGGGAACCTACGAGCAGTACTTC	CASSFSGGTYEQYF
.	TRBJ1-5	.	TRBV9	TGTGCCAGCAGCGTAGGACAGAGCAATCAGCCCCAGCATTTT	CASSVGQSNQPQHF
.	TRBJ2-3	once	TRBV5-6	TGTGCCAGCAGCAAACGCACGGGACACCTGGCAGATACGCAGTATTTT	CASSKRTGHLADTQYF
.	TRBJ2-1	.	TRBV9	TGTGCCAGCAGCGTAGTAACAGGGTCTAATGAGCAGTTCTTC	CASSVVTGSNEQFF
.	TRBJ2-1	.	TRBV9	TGTGCCAGCAGCGTTGGAGTGAGTGAGCAGTTCTTC	CASSVGVSEQFF
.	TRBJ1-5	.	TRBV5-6	TGTGCCAGCAGCTCCTACGGGACATACTCATATAGCAATCAGCCCCAGCATTTT	CASSSYGTYSYSNQPQHF
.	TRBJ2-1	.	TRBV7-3	TGTGCCAGCAGCTTGGGGGCGGGAGATCTGTTCTTC	CASSLGAGDLFF
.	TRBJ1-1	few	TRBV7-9	TGTGCCAGCAGCTTAGTGCGCGGGCTCATAATGAACACTGAAGCTTTCTTT	CASSLVRGLIMNTEAFF
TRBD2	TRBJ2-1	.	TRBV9	TGTGCCAGCAGCGAAAATACCGGGACTAGCGGGAAATGGAATGAGCAGTTCTTC	CASSENTGTSGKWNEQFF
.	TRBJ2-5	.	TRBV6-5	TGTGCCAGCAGTTATTCTCTAAACCAAGAGACCCAGTACTTC	CASSYSLNQETQYF
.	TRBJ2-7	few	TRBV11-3	TGTGCCAGCAGTATATCGGACAACTCCTACGAGCAGTACTTC	CASSISDNSYEQYF
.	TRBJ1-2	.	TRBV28	TGTGCCAGCAGTTTAATGTGGGGAGGGGGCTACACCTTC	CASSLMWGGGYTF
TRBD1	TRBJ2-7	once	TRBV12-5	TGTGCTAGTGGTTGGGGAACCGGGACAGGGCCCGAGCAGTACTTC	CASGWGTGTGPEQYF
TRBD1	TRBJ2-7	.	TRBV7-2	TGTGCCAGCAGCCCCGGGGACAGACGTTACGAGCAGTACTTC	CASSPGDRRYEQYF
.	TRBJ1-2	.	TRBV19	TGTGCCAGTAGTATTAGCAGGGACCCGCGGGGCTATGGCTACACCTTC	CASSISRDPRGYGYTF
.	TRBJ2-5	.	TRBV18	TGTGCCAGCTCACCACAGTCAGCGCGGGAGACCCAGTACTTC	CASSPQSARETQYF
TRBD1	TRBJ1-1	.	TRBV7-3	TGTTCCAGCAGCTTAAGAGGGGGCAGCCGGAACACTGAAGCTTTCTTT	CSSSLRGGSRNTEAFF
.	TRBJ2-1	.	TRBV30	TGTGCCTGGAGTGTGAACCAGTGGAATGAGCAGTTCTTC	CAWSVNQWNEQFF
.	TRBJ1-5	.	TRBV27	TGTGCCAGCAGTTTAAGGGGGAATCAGCCCCAGCATTTT	CASSLRGNQPQHF
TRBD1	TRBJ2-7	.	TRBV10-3	TGTGCCATCAGTGAAGGGCCCGGCAGGGGGTCTTCCTACGAGCAGTACTTC	CAISEGPGRGSSYEQYF
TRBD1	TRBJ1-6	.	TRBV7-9	TGTGCCAGCAGCTTAGGGGACAGGGGGAGCTCACCCCTCCACTTT	CASSLGDRGSSPLHF
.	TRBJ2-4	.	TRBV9	TGTGCCAGCAGCCAAACAGGGATTGACATTCAGTACTTC	CASSQTGIDIQYF
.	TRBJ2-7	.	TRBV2	TGTGCCAGCAGCCCCACGGGGTTGAGCTCCTACGAGCAGTACTTC	CASSPTGLSSYEQYF
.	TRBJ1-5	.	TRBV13	TGTGCCAGCAGCTTCACAGGGATGGGCAATCAGCCCCAGCATTTT	CASSFTGMGNQPQHF
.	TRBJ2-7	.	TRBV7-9	TGTTCCAGCAGCTTCGGAGTTGGCTCGAGCTCCTACGAGCAGTACTTC	CSSSFGVGSSSYEQYF
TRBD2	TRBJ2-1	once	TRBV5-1	TGCGCCAGCAGCTTGGGCTTAGCGGGGGCCATTTCTGAGCAGTTCTTC	CASSLGLAGAISEQFF
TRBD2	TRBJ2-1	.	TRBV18	TGTGCCAGCTCTGGACTAGCGGGGGGAAGGAATGAGCAGTTCTTC	CASSGLAGGRNEQFF